This T cell receptor (beta chain) was profiled in a study of cytomegalovirus exposure and HLA in healthy donors. The table came from immunoSEQ multiplex PCR; TCRdb's copy has only in-frame clones and leaves some out. The sample contains around 69,000 clones, around 96% of which appear only once. Sequenced material: PBMCs. The receptor was derived from a young woman in good health and CMV-seropositive.

CDR3 residues: CASSPRGYEQYF. In nucleotides, the CDR3 is TGTGCCAGCAGTCCGAGGGGGTACGAGCAGTACTTC. The V gene is TRBV6-6, the J gene TRBJ2-7, with D maybe TRBD1 (6 bases). V lost 5 bases, J lost 4 bases, and 9 bases lay in between. The CDR3 runs 12 residues. From germline, CDR1 is MNHNY and CDR2 SVGAGI (reference sequence).